The 13 T cell receptor beta chains in this list originate from one sample, sequenced in a study of a mutant IDH1 vaccine in newly diagnosed glioma. Time point in this sample: week 11, during vaccination. Every vaccine dose comprised 300 ug of mutant IDH1 20-mer peptide plus topical imiquimod. The data were produced by immunoSEQ multiplex PCR, yet TCRdb's version contains in-frame clones alone and is incomplete. The sample consists of 60,000 or so clones, about 91% of them appearing once. For these TCRs, the target antigens are not known. The source was PBMCs, collected from a glioma patient whose treatment included an IDH1 peptide vaccine. The receptors stem from a man in his forties with glioma.

This clone came up once. The chain joins TRBV7-9 to TRBJ1-1; D gene uncertain. CDR3 length: 16 amino acids. Trimming took off 1 base at V and 4 bases at J, with 16 bases between the two ends. Germline V CDR1 and CDR2: SEHNR, FQNEAQ (reference sequence). The CDR3 loop is CASSLGAARVGTEAFF. The CDR3 DNA sequence: TGTGCCAGCAGCTTAGGAGCAGCGAGGGTTGGCACTGAAGCTTTCTTT.

This chain links TRBV29-1 with TRBJ2-3, with no clear D. Trimming removed 3 bases from V and 2 bases from J, with 15 bases in between. The CDR3 spans 15 residues. Per the germline V gene, CDR1 is SQVTM and CDR2 is ANQGSEA. The CDR3 DNA reads as TGCAGCGTTGACGAGACTTTGACTTCCACAGATACGCAGTATTTT. It translates to CSVDETLTSTDTQYF.

The gene calls are TRBV5-1 and TRBJ2-5, with D unresolved. The CDR3 sequence is 13 residues long. Trimming pared 1 base from V and 3 bases from J, leaving 7 bases between. CDR1 is SGHRS and CDR2 is YFSETQ in the germline V gene. CDR3 sequence reads: CASSLYQEETQYF. The CDR3, as DNA: TGCGCCAGCAGCTTGTATCAGGAAGAGACCCAGTACTTC.

CDR3 in amino acids: CASRPDGTGGYNEQFF. The CDR3 DNA reads as TGCGCCAGCAGGCCAGATGGGACAGGAGGTTACAATGAGCAGTTCTTC. V usage is TRBV5-1 and J usage is TRBJ2-1; 8 bases align to TRBD1. The V and J ends lost 5 bases and 4 bases, in that order; junction bases with no gene match: 11. The CDR3 has 16 residues. The germline V gene encodes CDR1 SGHRS and CDR2 YFSETQ. The full variable domain, in which reference TRBV5-1 and TRBJ2-1 provide the parts outside the CDR3, is KAGVTQTPRYLIKTRGQQVTLSCSPISGHRSVSWYQQTPGQGLQFLFEYFSETQRNKGNFPGRFSGRQFSNSRSEMNVSTLELGDSALYLCASRPDGTGGYNEQFFGPGTRLTVL.

This rearrangement joins TRBV7-3 to TRBJ2-3; TRBD2 aligns across 7 bases. V lost 3 bases, J lost 1 base, and 10 bases stayed unmatched. Germline CDR1 is SGHTA and CDR2 is FQGTGA. The CDR3 extends over 17 amino acids. CDR3 loop: CASSFSSGGRGTDTQYF. DNA for the CDR3: TGTGCCAGCAGCTTTTCGTCCGGCGGGAGAGGCACAGATACGCAGTATTTT.

The rearrangement joins TRBV19 to TRBJ2-5, with TRBD2 identical over 11 bases. The CDR3 totals 15 residues. The germline CDR1 and CDR2 sequences are LNHDA and SQIVND (reference sequence). V was pared by 5 bases and J by 3 bases, with 5 bases of the junction left unmatched. CDR3 in DNA: TGTGCCAGTAGTTTAGGGACTAGCGGAAAAGAGACCCAGTACTTC. This translates into CASSLGTSGKETQYF.

V usage is TRBV6-1 and J usage is TRBJ1-1; D gene uncertain. There are 15 residues in the CDR3. V lost 3 bases, J lost 1 base, and 12 bases lay in between. In germline, CDR1 is MNHNS, CDR2 SASEGT. CDR3 DNA: TGTGCCAGCAGTGACCTGGGCCGTCGGAACACTGAAGCTTTCTTT. It encodes CASSDLGRRNTEAFF.

The chain carries TRBV10-3 and TRBJ1-6; D may be TRBD1 (5 bases). Germline CDR1 and CDR2: ENHRY and SYGVKD. The V and J ends lost 6 bases and 6 bases respectively, with 12 bases between them. The CDR3 sequence is 14 residues long. CDR3: CAISETASNSPLHF. The CDR3 DNA is TGTGCCATCAGCGAGACAGCAAGTAATTCACCCCTCCACTTT.

The genes are TRBV5-1 and TRBJ1-1; unclear D gene. The germline V and J ends were trimmed by 4 bases and 4 bases, with 11 bases remaining between them. The CDR3 extends over 13 amino acids. Germline CDR1 reads SGHRS; CDR2 reads YFSETQ. The CDR3 loop reads CASSRGGSTEAFF. DNA for the CDR3: TGCGCCAGCAGCCGAGGTGGGAGCACTGAAGCTTTCTTT. Based on the CDR3 plus reference TRBV5-1 and TRBJ1-1, the full variable domain is KAGVTQTPRYLIKTRGQQVTLSCSPISGHRSVSWYQQTPGQGLQFLFEYFSETQRNKGNFPGRFSGRQFSNSRSEMNVSTLELGDSALYLCASSRGGSTEAFFGQGTRLTVV.

This chain uses TRBV6-1 with TRBJ1-1; D remains unclear. Trimming cost V 10 bases and J 4 bases, with 19 bases left between them. CDR1 is MNHNS, CDR2 SASEGT, per germline. The CDR3 spans 14 residues. The CDR3 protein is CATFRAVTGTEAFF. The CDR3 region has the DNA TGTGCCACCTTCCGGGCGGTAACGGGCACTGAAGCTTTCTTT.

The chain uses TRBV5-4 and TRBJ2-7; TRBD2 agrees at 9 bases. V gave up 7 bases and J gave up 7 bases; unmatched junction bases: 15. Per the germline V gene, CDR1 is SGHNT and CDR2 is YYREEE (reference sequence). The CDR3 contains 15 residues. DNA of the CDR3: TGTGCCAGCTCCTTACTAGCGGGTTCAAAAGGGGAGCAGTACTTC. Translated: CASSLLAGSKGEQYF. The whole variable domain, filled in from reference TRBV5-4 and TRBJ2-7, reads ETGVTQSPTHLIKTRGQQVTLRCSSQSGHNTVSWYQQALGQGPQFIFQYYREEENGRGNFPPRFSGLQFPNYSSELNVNALELDDSALYLCASSLLAGSKGEQYFGPGTRLTVT.

The V call is TRBV19, the J call TRBJ1-1; 8 bases fit TRBD1. The V segment lost 7 bases and the J segment 7 bases; nucleotides outside the gene matches: 17. The CDR3 totals 16 residues. CDR1 and CDR2 from the germline V gene are LNHDA and SQIVND (reference sequence). In DNA form, the CDR3 reads TGTGCCAGTACCCACGTGGCGATTGACAGGGGTGTTGAAGCTTTCTTT. Translated, it gives CASTHVAIDRGVEAFF.

The CDR3 DNA reads as TGTGCCAGCAGTGCCAGGGTTAATGAAAAACTGTTTTTT. This codes for CASSARVNEKLFF. V usage is TRBV2 and J usage is TRBJ1-4; maybe TRBD1 (5 bases). In germline, CDR1 is SNHLY, CDR2 FYNNEI. The CDR3 contains 13 residues. Trimming shortened V by 4 bases and J by 4 bases, and 7 bases separated the two germline ends.